The next 8 T cell receptor beta chains were all read from a single sample in a study of shared clonotypes between healthy human individuals (dated by TCRdb to about 2020). The method was the immunoSEQ multiplex PCR assay. TCRdb obtained this table from immuneACCESS and retained in-frame rearrangements with V and J assigned. These tables miss some clones; where compared with another copy, unresolved V genes account for less than half of the shortfall, and the remainder is unexplained. In this sample the table shows 730,000 or so clones, about two thirds of which occur a single time. Jointly, the top ten make up approximately 1.8% of the sample. Material for sequencing was memory CD4+ T cells sorted from blood. This specimen's cell subset or site label, interpreted: CD45RA-negative fraction. Every receptor here comes from a young woman in good health.

The chain couples TRBV28 to TRBJ2-2; D is perhaps TRBD2 (6 bases). V shed 4 bases and J shed 5 bases, with 17 bases lying between them. CDR3 length: 16 amino acids. Germline CDR1 is MDHEN and CDR2 is SYDVKM. CDR3 residues: CASSSTGGSRTGELFF. The DNA of the CDR3 is TGTGCCAGCAGTTCCACTGGGGGGAGCCGGACCGGGGAGCTGTTTTTT. Looking up the rest from reference TRBV28 and TRBJ2-2 gives the full variable domain: DVKVTQSSRYLVKRTGEKVFLECVQDMDHENMFWYRQDPGLGLRLIYFSYDVKMKEKGDIPEGYSVSREKKERFSLILESASTNQTSMYLCASSSTGGSRTGELFFGEGSRLTVL.

V usage is TRBV7-2 and J usage is TRBJ2-3; TRBD2 aligns across 9 bases. V shed 3 bases, J shed 6 bases, and the junction held 7 bases outside the gene matches. From germline, CDR1 is SGHTA and CDR2 FQGNSA. CDR3 length: 15 residues. The CDR3 region has the DNA TGTGCCAGCAGCTTCCTAGCGGGAATCGGGGATACGCAGTATTTT. It yields the protein CASSFLAGIGDTQYF.

Written as DNA, the CDR3 is TGCGCCAGCAGCTTTCGGGGTATGGATGAGCAGTTCTTC. Amino acids: CASSFRGMDEQFF. The chain uses TRBV4-1 and TRBJ2-1; a weak D match, TRBD2 (5 bases). Per the germline V gene, CDR1 is MGHRA and CDR2 is YSYEKL. The CDR3 has 13 residues. V shed 5 bases and J shed 8 bases, with 13 bases lying between them.

The rearrangement joins TRBV29-1 to TRBJ1-4, with 11 bases lining up with TRBD1. The junction had 5 bases not matched to a gene; V was cut back by 3 bases and J by 8 bases. Germline loops: CDR1 SQVTM, CDR2 ANQGSEA. The CDR3 totals 14 residues. CDR3 in DNA: TGCAGCGTTGACACCGGGACAGGGGGAGAAAAACTGTTTTTT. It translates to CSVDTGTGGEKLFF.

This chain connects TRBV5-5 to TRBJ1-5, with 9 bases lining up with TRBD1. J was trimmed by 5 bases and V by 4 bases; bases with no gene match: 10. CDR3 length: 16 residues. Germline V gene lookup returns CDR1 SGHKS and CDR2 YYEKEE (reference sequence). The CDR3 nucleotides read TGTGCCAGCAGCGGGGGCGGGACAGGGAAAGATCAGCCCCAGCATTTT. Its protein is CASSGGGTGKDQPQHF.

V gene TRBV28 combines with J gene TRBJ2-7, with 8 positions matching TRBD2. V shed 6 bases, J shed 6 bases, and the junction held 7 bases outside the gene matches. CDR1 and CDR2 (germline): MDHEN, SYDVKM. This CDR3 is 13 amino acids long. In nucleotides, the CDR3 is TGTGCCAGCAGCCTGACTAGCGTCGGCGAGCAGTACTTC. It yields the protein CASSLTSVGEQYF.

The chain uses TRBV12-2 and TRBJ1-1; the D call TRBD1 from the table was never checked on the DNA. TRBV12-2 is assigned pseudogene status. CDR3 length: 14 residues. The DNA of the CDR3 is TGTGCAAGTCGCTTAGTAACAGCGAACACTGAAGCTTTCTTT. Translation gives CASRLVTANTEAFF.

The chain joins TRBV7-8 to TRBJ2-3; maybe TRBD2 (7 bases). Germline V CDR1 and CDR2: SGHVS, FQNEAQ. This CDR3 has 14 amino acids. V was cut by 5 bases and J by 4 bases, with 13 bases left in between. CDR3 DNA sequence: TGTGCCAGCAGCCCGTGGGGGGGCCCAGATACGCAGTATTTT. Protein: CASSPWGGPDTQYF.